This is a list of T cell receptor beta chains from one sample in a study of cytomegalovirus exposure and HLA in healthy donors. TCRdb's copy holds only in-frame clones and misses some; the assay was immunoSEQ multiplex PCR. Of over 150,000 clones in the sample, more than 80% are singletons; the top ten hold around 5%. Sequenced sample: PBMCs. Receptors were obtained from a man younger than 30 in good health and CMV-seronegative. The CDR3 runs from the conserved cysteine through the conserved F or W. D genes are given only for firm matches. Some rows have no size entry. The others give once, few or many, or a class for an expanded clone.

abundance	v_gene	d_gene	j_gene	CDR3nt	CDR3aa
.	TRBV7-3	TRBD2	TRBJ2-1	TGTGCCAGCAGCCTCACGACTAGCGGGATGGGTGAGCAGTTCTTC	CASSLTTSGMGEQFF
.	TRBV5-1	TRBD1	TRBJ2-4	TGCGCCAGCAGCCCTGGCGTAACAGGGGGAGCCAAAAACATTCAGTACTTC	CASSPGVTGGAKNIQYF
.	TRBV9	TRBD1	TRBJ1-1	TGTGCCAGCAGTCGAACAGGGGGCCTGGGGAACACTGAAGCTTTCTTT	CASSRTGGLGNTEAFF
.	TRBV7-3	TRBD1	TRBJ2-3	TGTGCCAGCAGCTTAGAGTTGCCAGGGGGCTACACAGATACGCAGTATTTT	CASSLELPGGYTDTQYF
.	TRBV11-2	TRBD1	TRBJ2-6	TGTGCCAGCAGCAACCCGGGACAGGTTCCCTCTGGGGCCAACGTCCTGACTTTC	CASSNPGQVPSGANVLTF
.	TRBV5-1	TRBD1	TRBJ2-7	TGCGCCAGCAGCTCACAGGGGGCGTGGTACGAGCAGTACTTC	CASSSQGAWYEQYF
few	TRBV7-9	.	TRBJ2-2	TGTTCCAGCAGCTTGCGGCAGGGTGAATCCGGGGAGCTGTTTTTT	CSSSLRQGESGELFF
.	TRBV29-1	TRBD1	TRBJ2-1	TGCAGCGTTGCTAGGGGGCAACTACTGAATGAGCAGTTCTTC	CSVARGQLLNEQFF
.	TRBV19	.	TRBJ1-6	TGTGCCAGTAGTATCCGGGACAAGAATTCACCCCTCCACTTT	CASSIRDKNSPLHF
few	TRBV19	.	TRBJ2-3	TGTGCCAGTAGTTACGATTCGGGGATCCGGCCACGTACGCAGTATTTT	CASSYDSGIRPRTQYF
.	TRBV25-1	TRBD2	TRBJ2-5	TGTGCCAGCAGTGAATTTGACGGGGGGGCCGGGGAGACCCAGTACTTC	CASSEFDGGAGETQYF
.	TRBV5-8	TRBD1	TRBJ1-5	TGTGCCAGCAGCTCAAACGACAGGGCCTACAATCAGCCCCAGCATTTT	CASSSNDRAYNQPQHF
.	TRBV4-3	TRBD1	TRBJ2-7	TGCGCCAGCAGCCCGGTCTGGGGACAGGGAACTTACGAGCAGTACTTC	CASSPVWGQGTYEQYF
.	TRBV7-9	TRBD2	TRBJ2-1	TGTGCCAGCCTCGCGCGACTAGCGGGAGAAGTCTCCTACAATGAGCAGTTCTTC	CASLARLAGEVSYNEQFF
.	TRBV27	TRBD1	TRBJ1-2	TGTGCCAGCAGTTTAGATACAGGGGGCAACGGCTACACCTTC	CASSLDTGGNGYTF
.	TRBV19	TRBD1	TRBJ1-6	TGTGCCAGTAGTAGATACGGGGGACAGGGGACTAATTCACCCCTCCACTTT	CASSRYGGQGTNSPLHF
.	TRBV6-5	TRBD1	TRBJ2-1	TGTGCCAGTAAACAGGGGTTTGAGCAGTTCTTC	CASKQGFEQFF
.	TRBV30	.	TRBJ2-2	TGTGCCTGGATAAAATCCCCGAACACCGGGGAGCTGTTTTTT	CAWIKSPNTGELFF
once	TRBV7-6	.	TRBJ2-7	TGTGCCAGCAGCCCCGCAGCTATCGTGGACAACGAGCAGTACTTC	CASSPAAIVDNEQYF
.	TRBV19	.	TRBJ2-3	TGTGCCAGTAGTATAGCATTTCGGGGTCCGGGAGATACGCAGTATTTT	CASSIAFRGPGDTQYF
.	TRBV28	TRBD1	TRBJ2-3	TGTGCCAGCAGTCCGCGAGGGACAGTACCCTCATGGGATACGCAGTATTTT	CASSPRGTVPSWDTQYF
.	TRBV2	.	TRBJ1-3	TGTGCCAGCGGGTATTTGGGACACCGAGCCTCTGGAAACACCATATATTTT	CASGYLGHRASGNTIYF
.	TRBV29-1	.	TRBJ1-1	TGCAGCGTTGATAAGAGAATGAACACTGAAGCTTTCTTT	CSVDKRMNTEAFF
.	TRBV7-9	.	TRBJ2-7	TGTGCCAGCACAATCTCCACAGGGAACGAGCAGTACTTC	CASTISTGNEQYF